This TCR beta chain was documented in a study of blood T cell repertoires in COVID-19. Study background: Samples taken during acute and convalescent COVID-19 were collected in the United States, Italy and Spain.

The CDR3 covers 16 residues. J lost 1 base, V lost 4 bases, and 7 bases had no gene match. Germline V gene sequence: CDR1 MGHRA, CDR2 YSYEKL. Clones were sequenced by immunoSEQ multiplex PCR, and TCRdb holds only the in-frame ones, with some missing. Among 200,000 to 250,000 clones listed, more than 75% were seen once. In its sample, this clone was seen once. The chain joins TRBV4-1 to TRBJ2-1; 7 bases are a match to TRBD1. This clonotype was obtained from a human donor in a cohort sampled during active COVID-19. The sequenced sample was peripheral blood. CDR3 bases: TGCGCCAGCAGCCGCCCAGGGGGACGGTCCTACAATGAGCAGTTCTTC. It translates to CASSRPGGRSYNEQFF.